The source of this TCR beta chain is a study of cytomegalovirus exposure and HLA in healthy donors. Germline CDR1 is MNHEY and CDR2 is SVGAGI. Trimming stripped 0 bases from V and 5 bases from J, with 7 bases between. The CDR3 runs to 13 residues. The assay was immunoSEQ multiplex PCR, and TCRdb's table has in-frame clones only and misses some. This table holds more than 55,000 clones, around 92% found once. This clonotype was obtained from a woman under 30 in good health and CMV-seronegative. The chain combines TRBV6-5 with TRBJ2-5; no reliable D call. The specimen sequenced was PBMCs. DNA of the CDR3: TGTGCCAGCAGTTACTCCCGTCCTGAGACCCAGTACTTC. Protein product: CASSYSRPETQYF.